These T cell receptor beta chains were read from a single sample in a study of blood T cell repertoires in COVID-19. Repertoires were generated with immunoSEQ multiplex PCR, while TCRdb's copy carries only in-frame clones and drops some. The repertoire holds about 160,000 clones, with roughly 84% as singletons. The sample consisted of peripheral blood. These receptors were obtained from a man aged 55 to 70 who had recovered from COVID-19. CDR3s include the opening cysteine and the closing phenylalanine or tryptophan. D genes are given only for firm matches. Some rows mark clone size as missing; the rest say once, few, many or name a class of expanded clone.

CDR3aa | CDR3nt | j_gene | len | v_gene | d_gene | abundance
CASSPPSANTGELFF | TGTGCCAGCAGCCCCCCCAGCGCGAACACCGGGGAGCTGTTTTTT | TRBJ2-2 | 15 | TRBV7-3 | - | -
CASSPTSGGGPYNEQFF | TGTGCCAGCAGCCCGACTAGCGGGGGAGGCCCGTACAATGAGCAGTTCTTC | TRBJ2-1 | 17 | TRBV3-1/TRBV3-2 | TRBD2 | -
CASSGRGQGTQYF | TGTGCCAGCAGCGGGCGGGGGCAGGGTACGCAGTATTTT | TRBJ2-3 | 13 | TRBV9 | - | -
CASSLGQRLEKLFF | TGTGCCAGCAGCTTGGGACAGAGACTTGAAAAACTGTTTTTT | TRBJ1-4 | 14 | TRBV5-6 | - | -
CANQRPPHRSRMNTEAFF | TGTGCCAACCAGCGGCCCCCCCACCGTTCGAGAATGAACACTGAAGCTTTCTTT | TRBJ1-1 | 18 | TRBV21-1 | - | -
CASSLTEYTEAFF | TGTGCCAGCAGTTTAACGGAGTACACTGAAGCTTTCTTT | TRBJ1-1 | 13 | TRBV12-3/TRBV12-4 | - | -
CASSHTGTGSNYGYTF | TGTGCCAGCAGCCACACCGGGACAGGGTCGAACTATGGCTACACCTTC | TRBJ1-2 | 16 | TRBV6-4 | TRBD1 | -
CASSTSGGSTDTQYF | TGTGCCAGCAGTACTAGCGGGGGGTCCACAGATACGCAGTATTTT | TRBJ2-3 | 15 | TRBV6-5 | TRBD2 | -
CASSPWTSVYNEQFF | TGTGCCAGCAGCCCATGGACTAGTGTCTACAATGAGCAGTTCTTC | TRBJ2-1 | 15 | TRBV6-5 | TRBD2 | -
CASSLGAGITGELFF | TGCGCCAGCAGCCTTGGTGCGGGGATTACCGGGGAGCTGTTTTTT | TRBJ2-2 | 15 | TRBV5-1 | - | -
CASSPTGSTGELFF | TGTGCCAGCAGCCCAACGGGGAGCACCGGGGAGCTGTTTTTT | TRBJ2-2 | 14 | TRBV7-3 | - | -
CASGAAKGVEGQPQHF | TGTGCCAGCGGAGCTGCAAAGGGGGTGGAAGGTCAGCCCCAGCATTTT | TRBJ1-5 | 16 | TRBV7-9 | - | -
CSVATANYGYTF | TGCAGCGTGGCGACAGCTAACTATGGCTACACCTTC | TRBJ1-2 | 12 | TRBV29-1 | - | -
CASSEALQVIPGNTIYF | TGTGCCAGCAGTGAAGCGCTTCAGGTCATTCCTGGAAACACCATATATTTT | TRBJ1-3 | 17 | TRBV6-1 | - | few
CASSLPRTGPTGELFF | TGTGCCAGCAGCTTACCGAGGACAGGGCCCACCGGGGAGCTGTTTTTT | TRBJ2-2 | 16 | TRBV11-2 | TRBD1 | -
CASSYPGQGSYEQYF | TGTGCCAGCAGCTACCCGGGACAGGGCTCCTACGAGCAGTACTTC | TRBJ2-7 | 15 | TRBV5-4 | TRBD1 | -
CASSQELSVAEAFF | TGCGCCAGCAGCCAAGAACTAAGTGTCGCTGAAGCTTTCTTT | TRBJ1-1 | 14 | TRBV4-3 | - | once
CASTPQSWQGMAFF | TGTGCCAGCACCCCGCAATCTTGGCAGGGGATGGCTTTCTTT | TRBJ1-1 | 14 | TRBV5-4 | - | -
CASKNEEGRSSGANVLTF | TGTGCCAGCAAAAACGAGGAGGGCAGGAGCTCTGGGGCCAACGTCCTGACTTTC | TRBJ2-6 | 18 | TRBV2 | - | -
CASSSPDSYTEAFF | TGTGCCAGCAGTTCCCCCGACAGTTACACTGAAGCTTTCTTT | TRBJ1-1 | 14 | TRBV6-5 | - | -